This T cell receptor (beta chain) was sequenced for a study of T cells of healthy individuals. TCRdb called the 5' RACE reads again in MiXCR, with one record for every CDR3 protein. The sample contains some 85,000 distinct CDR3 sequences, roughly 5% of which appear only once. This clonotype was recorded at least ten times. Germline lookup yields CDR1 DFQATT and CDR2 SNEGSKA (reference sequence). Trimming pared 3 bases from V and 4 bases from J, leaving 13 bases between. The CDR3 sequence is 14 residues long. This TCR derives from a female donor in good health. The chain is built from TRBV20-1 and TRBJ1-5; D gene uncertain. In DNA, the CDR3 is TGCAGTGCTAGGGGCGGAACAGAGAATCAGCCCCAGCATTTT. Translated: CSARGGTENQPQHF.